One and the same sample provided the 8 T cell receptor beta chains below, sequenced in a study of blood T cell repertoires in COVID-19. Clones were sequenced by immunoSEQ multiplex PCR, and TCRdb holds only the in-frame ones, with some missing. The table has about 80,000 clones, approximately 80% seen once. Specimen: peripheral blood. These receptors all come from a man older than 75 with acute or convalescent COVID-19.

This chain joins TRBV9 and TRBJ1-1, with a weak D call TRBD1 (6 bases). V lost 2 bases and J lost 0, with 14 bases in between. The CDR3 is 16 residues long. The germline V gene encodes CDR1 SGDLS and CDR2 YYNGEE. The CDR3 loop reads CASSVEQGALNTEAFF. CDR3 in DNA: TGTGCCAGCAGCGTGGAACAGGGTGCCTTGAACACTGAAGCTTTCTTT.

Only a few counts were recorded for this clone. The chain has TRBV27 and TRBJ1-5; TRBD1 aligns across 8 bases. The junction had 4 bases not matched to a gene; V was cut back by 2 bases and J by 4 bases. CDR3 size: 15 residues. Germline CDR1 MNHEY, CDR2 SMNVEV (reference sequence). Here the CDR3 DNA reads TGTGCCAGCAGTTTAGGGCAGGGGGCGAATCAGCCCCAGCATTTT. The encoded protein is CASSLGQGANQPQHF.

The V and J genes are TRBV5-1 and TRBJ2-7; tentatively, D is TRBD2 (5 bases). Germline V lookup: CDR1 SGHRS, CDR2 YFSETQ. The CDR3 sequence is 12 residues long. The germline V and J ends were trimmed by 4 bases and 3 bases, with 8 bases remaining between them. CDR3 region: CASSTDFYEQYF. The DNA for the CDR3 is TGCGCCAGCAGCACGGACTTCTACGAGCAGTACTTC.

This clone has a handful of counts. J is TRBJ1-5 and V is TRBV27; D is perhaps TRBD1 (5 bases). Trimming shortened V by 5 bases and J by 9 bases, and 11 bases separated the two germline ends. CDR1 and CDR2 (germline): MNHEY, SMNVEV (reference sequence). This CDR3 spans 12 amino acids. CDR3 loop: CASSPLTGPQHF. In DNA, the CDR3 is TGTGCCAGCAGTCCACTCACAGGGCCCCAGCATTTT.

The V and J genes are TRBV6-1 and TRBJ2-1; D remains ambiguous. The V end lost 3 bases, the J end lost 6 bases, and 9 bases lay between the germline ends. Germline V gene data show CDR1 as MNHNS and CDR2 as SASEGT. CDR3 length equals 13 residues. The CDR3 region has the DNA TGTGCCAGCAGTGATCATGGCTCCAATGAGCAGTTCTTC. Encoded protein: CASSDHGSNEQFF.

The chain uses TRBV10-3 and TRBJ1-1, with D possibly matching TRBD1 (6 bases). The CDR3 has 14 residues. V gave up 4 bases and J gave up 6 bases, with 15 bases separating them. Germline assignment: CDR1 ENHRY and CDR2 SYGVKD. As DNA, the CDR3 is TGTGCCATCAGTGTCCCCGGGACATCTCCTGAAGCTTTCTTT. It translates to CAISVPGTSPEAFF.

The J gene is TRBJ1-2, the V gene TRBV11-2; a weak D match, TRBD1 (6 bases). The CDR3 is made up of 15 amino acids. The germline CDR1 and CDR2 sequences are SGHAT and FQNNGV. The V and J ends lost 3 bases and 8 bases respectively, with 19 bases between them. The CDR3 loop reads CASSFSGQPSKGYTF. For the CDR3, the DNA is TGTGCCAGCAGCTTTTCCGGACAGCCCAGCAAGGGCTACACCTTC.

This clone ranks as medium-sized (0.01 to 0.1%). The gene calls are TRBV3-1 (or the pseudogene TRBV3-2) and TRBJ1-2, with a weak D call TRBD1 (5 bases). Trimming cost V 0 bases and J 5 bases, with 13 bases left between them. CDR1 LGHDT and CDR2 YNNKEL come from the germline V gene (reference sequence). This CDR3 region has 15 residues. The CDR3 is CASSQDRRTLYGYTF. CDR3 in DNA: TGTGCCAGCAGCCAAGATCGGCGGACATTGTATGGCTACACCTTC.